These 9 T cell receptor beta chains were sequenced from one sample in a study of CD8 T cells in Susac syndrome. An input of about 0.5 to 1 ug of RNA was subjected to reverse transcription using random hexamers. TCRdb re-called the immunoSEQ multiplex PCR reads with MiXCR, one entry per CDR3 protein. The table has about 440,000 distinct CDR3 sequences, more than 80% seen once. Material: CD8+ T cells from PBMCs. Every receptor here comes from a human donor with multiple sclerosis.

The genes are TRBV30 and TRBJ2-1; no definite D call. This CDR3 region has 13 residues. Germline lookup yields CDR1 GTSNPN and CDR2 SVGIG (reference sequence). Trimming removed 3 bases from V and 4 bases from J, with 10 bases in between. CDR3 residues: CAWSADDYNEQFF. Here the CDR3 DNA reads TGTGCCTGGAGCGCCGACGATTACAATGAGCAGTTCTTC.

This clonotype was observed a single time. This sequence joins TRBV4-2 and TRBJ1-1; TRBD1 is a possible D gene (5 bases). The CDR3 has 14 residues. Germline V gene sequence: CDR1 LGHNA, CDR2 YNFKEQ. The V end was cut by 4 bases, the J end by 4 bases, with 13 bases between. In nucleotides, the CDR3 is TGTGCCAGCAGCCCAGCTTGGGGGGGCACTGAAGCTTTCTTT. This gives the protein CASSPAWGGTEAFF.

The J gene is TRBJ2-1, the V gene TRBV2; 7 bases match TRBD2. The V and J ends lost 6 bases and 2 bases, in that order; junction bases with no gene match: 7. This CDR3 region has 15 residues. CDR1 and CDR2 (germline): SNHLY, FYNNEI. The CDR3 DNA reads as TGTGCCAGCAGCGGACTAGGACAAGCCTACAATGAGCAGTTCTTC. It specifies CASSGLGQAYNEQFF.

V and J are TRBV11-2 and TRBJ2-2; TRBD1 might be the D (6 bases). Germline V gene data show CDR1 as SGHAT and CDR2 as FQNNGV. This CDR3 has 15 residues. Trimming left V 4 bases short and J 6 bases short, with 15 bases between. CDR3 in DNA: TGTGCCAGCAGCTCACAGGGAGTCGACTCCGGGGAGCTGTTTTTT. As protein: CASSSQGVDSGELFF.

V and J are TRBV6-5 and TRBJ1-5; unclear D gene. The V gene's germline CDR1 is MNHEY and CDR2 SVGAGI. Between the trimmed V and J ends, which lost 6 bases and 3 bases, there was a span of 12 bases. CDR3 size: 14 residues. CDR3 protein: CASSDTELNQPQHF. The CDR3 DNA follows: TGTGCCAGCAGCGATACAGAACTCAATCAGCCCCAGCATTTT.

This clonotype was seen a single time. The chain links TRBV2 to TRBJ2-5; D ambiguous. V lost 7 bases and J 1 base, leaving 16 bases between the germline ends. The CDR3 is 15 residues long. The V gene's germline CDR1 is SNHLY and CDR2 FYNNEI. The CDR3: CASKTDLSVQETQYF. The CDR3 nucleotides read TGTGCCAGCAAAACTGACCTTTCGGTCCAAGAGACCCAGTACTTC.

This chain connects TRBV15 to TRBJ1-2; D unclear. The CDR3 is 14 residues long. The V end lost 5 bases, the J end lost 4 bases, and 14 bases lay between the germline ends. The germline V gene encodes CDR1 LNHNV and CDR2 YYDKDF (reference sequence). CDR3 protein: CATSDEEGLYGYTF. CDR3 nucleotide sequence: TGTGCCACCAGCGACGAAGAAGGGCTCTATGGCTACACCTTC.

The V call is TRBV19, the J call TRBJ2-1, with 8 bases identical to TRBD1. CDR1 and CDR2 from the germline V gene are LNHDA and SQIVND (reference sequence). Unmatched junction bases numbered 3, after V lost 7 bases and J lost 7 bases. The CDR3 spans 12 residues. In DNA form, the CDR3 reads TGTGCCAGTACAGGGGGCAAGAATGAGCAGTTCTTC. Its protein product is CASTGGKNEQFF.

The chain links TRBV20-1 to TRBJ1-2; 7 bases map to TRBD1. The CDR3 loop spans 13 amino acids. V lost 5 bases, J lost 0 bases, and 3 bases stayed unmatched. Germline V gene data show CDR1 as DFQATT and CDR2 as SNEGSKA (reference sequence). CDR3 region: CSAGDSANYGYTF. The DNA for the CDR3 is TGCAGTGCTGGGGACAGCGCTAACTATGGCTACACCTTC.